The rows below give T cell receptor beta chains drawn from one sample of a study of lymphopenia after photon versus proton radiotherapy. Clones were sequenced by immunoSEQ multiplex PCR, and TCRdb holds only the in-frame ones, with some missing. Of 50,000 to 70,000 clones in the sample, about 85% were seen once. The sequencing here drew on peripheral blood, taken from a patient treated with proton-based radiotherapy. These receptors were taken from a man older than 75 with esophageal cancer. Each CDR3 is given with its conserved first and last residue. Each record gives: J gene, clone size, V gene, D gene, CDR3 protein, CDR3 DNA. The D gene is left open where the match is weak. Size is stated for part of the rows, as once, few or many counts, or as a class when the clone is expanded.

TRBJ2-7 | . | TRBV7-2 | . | CASSFRGREQYF | TGTGCCAGCAGCTTCAGGGGACGTGAGCAGTACTTC
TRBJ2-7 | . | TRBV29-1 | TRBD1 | CSVGDRDSYEQYF | TGCAGCGTGGGGGACAGGGACTCCTACGAGCAGTACTTC
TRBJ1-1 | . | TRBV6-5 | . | CASSTLTGAEAFF | TGTGCCAGCAGTACCTTGACCGGGGCTGAAGCTTTCTTT
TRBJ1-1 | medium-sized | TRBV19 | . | CASSIGGVTEAFF | TGTGCCAGTAGTATAGGCGGGGTCACTGAAGCTTTCTTT
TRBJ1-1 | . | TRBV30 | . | CAWRKVPWGNTEAFF | TGTGCCTGGAGAAAGGTACCCTGGGGGAACACTGAAGCTTTCTTT
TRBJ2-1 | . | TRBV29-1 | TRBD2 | CSVVELAGREQFF | TGCAGCGTTGTGGAGCTAGCGGGAAGGGAGCAGTTCTTC
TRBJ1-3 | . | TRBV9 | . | CASSPQGNTIYF | TGTGCCAGCAGCCCTCAGGGAAACACCATATATTTT
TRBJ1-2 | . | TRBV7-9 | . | CASSLAGQTYGYTF | TGTGCCAGCAGCTTAGCTGGGCAGACCTATGGCTACACCTTC
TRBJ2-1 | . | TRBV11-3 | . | CASSLGGTRDEQFF | TGTGCCAGCAGCTTAGGCGGGACCCGCGATGAGCAGTTCTTC
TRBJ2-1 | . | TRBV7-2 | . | CASSSALSSYNEQFF | TGTGCCAGCAGCTCGGCCCTAAGCTCCTACAATGAGCAGTTCTTC
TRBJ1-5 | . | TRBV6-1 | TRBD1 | CAISGGTGGSFSNQPQHF | TGTGCCATCAGTGGTGGGACAGGGGGTTCTTTTAGCAATCAGCCCCAGCATTTT
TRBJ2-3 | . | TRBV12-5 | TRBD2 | CASGSGLAGATDTQYF | TGTGCTAGTGGTTCGGGACTAGCGGGAGCCACAGATACGCAGTATTTT
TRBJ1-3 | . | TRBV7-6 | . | CASSLYTGRGNTIYF | TGTGCCAGCAGCTTATACACGGGGCGAGGAAACACCATATATTTT
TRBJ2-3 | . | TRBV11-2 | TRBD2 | CASRRVVGTSITDTQYF | TGTGCCAGCAGACGAGTCGTCGGGACTAGCATCACAGATACGCAGTATTTT
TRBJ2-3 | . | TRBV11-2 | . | CASSFSTDTQYF | TGTGCCAGCAGCTTCAGCACAGATACGCAGTATTTT
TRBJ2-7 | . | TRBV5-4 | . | CASSLERGREQYF | TGTGCCAGCAGCTTGGAGAGGGGTCGCGAGCAGTACTTC
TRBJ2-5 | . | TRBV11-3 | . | CASSPNRASETQYF | TGTGCCAGCAGCCCCAACAGGGCATCGGAGACCCAGTACTTC
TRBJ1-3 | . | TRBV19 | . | CASHDRGSGNTIYF | TGTGCCAGTCACGATAGGGGCTCTGGAAACACCATATATTTT
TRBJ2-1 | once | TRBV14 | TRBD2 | CASSPRRGGFNEQFF | TGTGCCAGCAGCCCCAGAAGGGGAGGGTTCAATGAGCAGTTCTTC
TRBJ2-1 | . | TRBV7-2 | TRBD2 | CASSLLLAGNEQFF | TGTGCCAGCAGCTTACTCCTAGCGGGGAATGAGCAGTTCTTC
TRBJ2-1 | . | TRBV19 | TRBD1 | CASSMVYFGRGTDEQFF | TGTGCCAGTAGTATGGTTTACTTTGGCAGGGGGACCGATGAGCAGTTCTTC
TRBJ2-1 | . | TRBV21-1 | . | CASSKRLAYTSSYNEQFF | TGTGCCAGCAGCAAACGACTAGCCTACACTAGCTCCTACAATGAGCAGTTCTTC
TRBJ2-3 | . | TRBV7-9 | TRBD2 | CASSLASGLAGRDTQYF | TGTGCCAGCAGCTTAGCGTCGGGACTAGCGGGGAGAGATACGCAGTATTTT
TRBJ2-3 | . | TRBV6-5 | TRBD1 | CAGRTGTGATDTQYF | TGTGCCGGCAGGACCGGGACAGGGGCCACAGATACGCAGTATTTT
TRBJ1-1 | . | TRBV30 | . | CAWGSRGTEAFF | TGTGCCTGGGGCTCACGGGGTACTGAAGCTTTCTTT
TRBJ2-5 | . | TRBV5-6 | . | CASSRVAGRQETQYF | TGTGCCAGCAGCCGGGTGGCAGGCCGCCAAGAGACCCAGTACTTC
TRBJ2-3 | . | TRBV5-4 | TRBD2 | CASSSGLAATDTQYF | TGTGCCAGCAGCTCGGGACTAGCGGCCACAGATACGCAGTATTTT